These 25 T cell receptor beta chains were all obtained from the same sample, sequenced in a study of regulatory T cells in long-lasting Graves disease. Documented time point: newly diagnosed GD, antithyroid drugs for less than 3 months. The authors made the TCR library using RNA they extracted from PBMCs. TCR beta libraries were built with iRepertoire HTBI primers and Arm-PCR of CDR3 regions. MiXCR was run by TCRdb on the multiplex PCR reads, yielding one entry per CDR3 protein. The profile shows around 420,000 distinct CDR3 sequences, around a sixth of them singletons. Sequencing was performed on peripheral blood mononuclear cells (PBMCs), taken at new diagnosis, from a patient treated with antithyroid drugs. The receptors derive from a female donor with Graves disease.

This chain joins TRBV6-2 or TRBV6-3 and TRBJ2-6; D perhaps matches TRBD1 (5 bases). Per germline, CDR1 MNHEY and CDR2 SVGEGT. This CDR3 region has 21 residues. The V gene lost 2 bases and the J gene lost 4 bases, with 27 bases spanning the gap. The CDR3: CASSYGPGWKITPPGANVLTF. Written as DNA, the CDR3 is TGTGCCAGCAGTTACGGGCCAGGGTGGAAAATAACCCCACCCGGGGCCAACGTCCTGACTTTC.

This clonotype was seen a handful of times. The gene calls are TRBV4-1 and TRBJ1-3; possible D gene TRBD1, 6 bases. The CDR3 runs 15 residues. CDR1 is MGHRA and CDR2 is YSYEKL in the germline V gene. The V end lost 4 bases, the J end lost 4 bases, and 14 bases lay between the germline ends. The chain's CDR3 is CASSPPGARGNTIYF. The CDR3 bases are TGCGCCAGCAGCCCCCCAGGGGCGAGGGGAAACACCATATATTTT.

Many counts were recorded for this clonotype. The V and J genes are TRBV10-2 and TRBJ1-6; D is uncertain. Looked up from germline, CDR1 is WSHSY and CDR2 is SAAADI. Trimming took 3 bases from V and 10 from J, leaving 16 bases between them. CDR3 length: 15 amino acids. The CDR3 region has the DNA TGCGCCAGCAGTGACCTCGGAGGGCAGACGTCACCCCTCCACTTT. It translates to CASSDLGGQTSPLHF.

The rearrangement links TRBV18 to TRBJ2-7, with 9 bases fitting TRBD1. The CDR3 loop spans 16 amino acids. CDR1 is KGHSH, CDR2 LQKENI, per germline. The J segment lost 3 bases and the V segment lost 3 bases, leaving 9 bases of the junction unmatched. CDR3 sequence reads: CASSPSGTGSNYEQYF. The CDR3 DNA reads TGTGCCAGCTCACCGTCCGGGACAGGGAGTAACTACGAGCAGTACTTC.

In the case of this clonotype: A much larger clone is a single base away; this may be a read error. The chain recombines TRBV6-2 or TRBV6-3 with TRBJ1-4; D not resolved. The CDR3 is 17 amino acids. The germline V gene has CDR1 MNHEY and CDR2 SVGEGT. CDR3 region: CASSYSSQNPTNVKLFF. The CDR3 nucleotides read TGTGCCAGCAGTTACTCAAGTCAGAATCCAACTAATGTAAAACTGTTTTTT.

V usage is TRBV7-2 and J usage is TRBJ2-4, with 10 bases aligning to TRBD2. The CDR3 extends over 16 amino acids. V lost 4 bases, J lost 0 bases, and 3 bases stayed unmatched. Germline loops: CDR1 SGHTA, CDR2 FQGNSA. The CDR3 protein is CASSYSGGVAKNIQYF. The CDR3 DNA is TGTGCCAGCAGCTACAGCGGGGGGGTAGCCAAAAACATTCAGTACTTC.

This chain connects TRBV7-9 to TRBJ2-2; D might be TRBD2 (5 bases). This CDR3 is built from 15 residues. The germline V gene encodes CDR1 SEHNR and CDR2 FQNEAQ (reference sequence). V dropped 1 base and J dropped 7 bases, with 13 bases sitting between them. DNA for the CDR3: TGTGCCAGCAGCTTAGTGGGCCTAGCACGCGGGGAGCTGTTTTTT. Translating gives CASSLVGLARGELFF.

Ten or more counts support this clonotype. The chain uses TRBV6-4 and TRBJ2-3; 14 bases agree with TRBD2. V trimming: 0 bases; J trimming: 4 bases; junction bases outside the gene matches: 0. The CDR3 extends over 16 amino acids. CDR1 is MRHNA, CDR2 SNTAGT, per germline. The CDR3 nucleotides are TGTGCCAGCAGTGACTCGACTAGCGGGGGGGCAGATACGCAGTATTTT. It is translated as CASSDSTSGGADTQYF.

This clonotype occurred many times. This chain links TRBV5-5 with TRBJ1-5; D unclear. Germline assignment: CDR1 SGHKS and CDR2 YYEKEE (reference sequence). Trimming took off 0 bases at V and 3 bases at J, with 22 bases between the two ends. The length of the CDR3 is 19 residues. The chain's CDR3 is CASSLASDILAYLNQPQHF. The DNA of the CDR3 is TGTGCCAGCAGCTTGGCGTCGGATATCCTTGCTTACCTCAATCAGCCCCAGCATTTT. Full variable domain (rest looked up from reference TRBV5-5 and TRBJ1-5): DAGVTQSPTHLIKTRGQQVTLRCSPISGHKSVSWYQQVLGQGPQFIFQYYEKEERGRGNFPDRFSARQFPNYSSELNVNALLLGDSALYLCASSLASDILAYLNQPQHFGDGTRLSIL.

This clonotype was counted at least ten times. V is TRBV7-9 and J is TRBJ2-3; a possible D gene is TRBD2 (6 bases). This CDR3 region has 16 residues. V dropped 1 base and J dropped 1 base, with 12 bases sitting between them. Germline CDR1 is SEHNR and CDR2 is FQNEAQ (reference sequence). The CDR3 spells CASSLVGRGRTDTQYF. The CDR3 DNA follows: TGTGCCAGCAGCTTAGTTGGGCGGGGTCGCACAGATACGCAGTATTTT.

The chain links TRBV15 to TRBJ2-5; TRBD2 aligns across 7 bases. The CDR3 is 16 amino acids. Germline CDR1 and CDR2: LNHNV and YYDKDF (reference sequence). Germline trimming cut 5 bases from V and 4 bases from J; bases unmatched to any gene: 13. CDR3 in amino acids: CATSERRGGRSETQYF. CDR3 nucleotides: TGTGCCACCAGCGAGCGACGGGGAGGGCGATCAGAGACCCAGTACTTC.

The chain is built from TRBV15 and TRBJ1-2; 11 bases are a match to TRBD1. Per germline, CDR1 LNHNV and CDR2 YYDKDF (reference sequence). Trimming took 4 bases from V and 6 from J; bases not matched to a gene: 4. The CDR3 is made up of 14 amino acids. The CDR3 sequence: CATSNRTGGNGYTF. CDR3 coding DNA: TGTGCCACCAGCAATAGGACAGGGGGCAATGGCTACACCTTC.

This clonotype occurred many times. The chain has TRBV6-1 and TRBJ1-1; tentatively, D is TRBD1 (6 bases). Trimming took off 5 bases at V and 5 bases at J, with 15 bases between the two ends. Germline CDR1 MNHNS, CDR2 SASEGT. The length of the CDR3 is 14 residues. The CDR3 DNA sequence: TGTGCCAGCAGTCAACAGGGTTCACGGACTGAAGCTTTCTTT. It is translated as CASSQQGSRTEAFF.

This clonotype was picked up many times. The chain recombines TRBV5-1 with TRBJ1-5, with a weak D call TRBD1 (5 bases). Trimming cost V 4 bases and J 5 bases, with 16 bases left between them. CDR1 is SGHRS, CDR2 YFSETQ, per germline. The CDR3 consists of 15 residues. CDR3 nucleotide sequence: TGCGCCAGCAGCACTTCAGGGCAGTTGGATCAGCCCCAGCATTTT. As protein: CASSTSGQLDQPQHF.

The genes are TRBV29-1 and TRBJ2-3; D possibly corresponds to TRBD2 (6 bases). The germline V gene encodes CDR1 SQVTM and CDR2 ANQGSEA. This CDR3 region has 15 residues. The V end was cut by 6 bases, the J end by 1 base, with 17 bases between. CDR3 bases: TGCAGCGTCGAGCCGGGGACTTTGGGCACAGATACGCAGTATTTT. It translates to CSVEPGTLGTDTQYF.

This clonotype turned up a few times. The rearrangement joins TRBV7-2 to TRBJ2-1, with 8 bases lining up with TRBD2. Looked up from germline, CDR1 is SGHTA and CDR2 is FQGNSA. J lost 0 bases, V lost 4 bases, and 17 bases had no gene match. There are 20 residues in the CDR3. CDR3 DNA: TGTGCCAGCAGCTCAACAGGTGGCCTAGCGGGCAAGGTCTCCTACAATGAGCAGTTCTTC. Its protein is CASSSTGGLAGKVSYNEQFF.

The chain employs TRBV6-1 and TRBJ2-2, with 9 nucleotides matching TRBD1. The CDR3 has 13 residues. CDR1 and CDR2 from the germline V gene are MNHNS and SASEGT. V was clipped by 11 bases and J by 3 bases; unmatched bases: 4. The CDR3 reads CAFRDRDTGELFF. Here the CDR3 DNA reads TGTGCCTTCAGGGACAGGGACACCGGGGAGCTGTTTTTT.

V gene TRBV6-2 or TRBV6-3 combines with J gene TRBJ1-2; TRBD1 might be the D (6 bases). V gave up 7 bases and J gave up 5 bases, with 14 bases separating them. Germline V gives CDR1 MNHEY, CDR2 SVGEGT. This CDR3 has 13 amino acids. This CDR3 is CASTLSQGYGYTF. For the CDR3, the DNA is TGTGCCAGCACCCTTAGCCAGGGGTATGGCTACACCTTC.

Worth noting for this clonotype: A read error is possible here, since a much larger clone lies one base away. This rearrangement joins TRBV28 to TRBJ2-2; no clear D. This CDR3 comprises 16 residues. Trimming shortened V by 4 bases and J by 4 bases, and 16 bases separated the two germline ends. In germline, CDR1 is MDHEN, CDR2 SYDVKM. For the CDR3, the DNA is TGTGCCAGCAGTTCCCGTAGAGAATTCTGCACCGGGGAGCTGTTTTTT. It specifies CASSSRREFCTGELFF.

The chain carries TRBV2 and TRBJ1-2, with 9 bases that match TRBD1. The CDR3 totals 15 residues. Germline V lookup: CDR1 SNHLY, CDR2 FYNNEI. V was clipped by 5 bases and J by 5 bases; unmatched bases: 9. The chain's CDR3 is CASSPTPGQGYGYTF. The CDR3 DNA reads as TGTGCCAGCAGTCCTACTCCGGGACAGGGATATGGCTACACCTTC. The variable domain in full, completed from reference TRBV2 and TRBJ1-2, reads EPEVTQTPSHQVTQMGQEVILRCVPISNHLYFYWYRQILGQKVEFLVSFYNNEISEKSEIFDDQFSVERPDGSNFTLKIRSTKLEDSAMYFCASSPTPGQGYGYTFGSGTRLTVV.

Concerning this clonotype itself: With a far larger clone one base away, a read error is the likely cause. The rearrangement joins TRBV28 to TRBJ2-3; D may be TRBD1 (5 bases). The J call may be mistaken, given a closer DNA end match to TRBJ1-1. The CDR3 spans 16 residues. Looked up from germline, CDR1 is MDHEN and CDR2 is SYDVKM. The CDR3 loop reads CASSLAWRGRDTEAFF. DNA for the CDR3: TGTGCCAGCAGTTTAGCTTGGCGGGGGAGGGACACTGAAGCTTTCTTT.

In its sample, this clonotype was seen a few times. The V gene is TRBV10-3, the J gene TRBJ1-2, with TRBD1 as a possible D gene (5 bases). Germline V CDR1 and CDR2: ENHRY, SYGVKD. The ends were cut back, 7 bases at V and 4 bases at J, with 13 bases in the middle. The CDR3 is 13 residues long. The CDR3: CAITTGHLYGYTF. The CDR3 DNA is TGTGCCATCACAACAGGTCACCTCTATGGCTACACCTTC.

This clonotype was counted ten times or more. The chain recombines TRBV9 with TRBJ2-3; a possible D gene is TRBD2 (6 bases). There are 15 residues in the CDR3. Germline-derived CDR1 and CDR2 are SGDLS and YYNGEE. Trimming pared 3 bases from V and 5 bases from J, leaving 16 bases between. CDR3: CASSEYLRRGDTQYF. The CDR3 coding sequence is TGTGCCAGCAGCGAGTATCTCCGGAGGGGAGATACGCAGTATTTT.

Many counts were recorded for this clonotype. This chain links TRBV29-1 with TRBJ1-2, with 7 bases matching TRBD1. V shed 6 bases and J 8 bases; nucleotides not matched to a gene: 18. Germline assignment: CDR1 SQVTM and CDR2 ANQGSEA. This CDR3 contains 15 residues. The CDR3 DNA follows: TGCAGCGTCGGTGCCGGGACAGAGCTTCGCTGGGGCTACACCTTC. The encoded protein is CSVGAGTELRWGYTF.

This clonotype was found many times. This chain joins TRBV28 and TRBJ1-1, with D possibly matching TRBD1 (6 bases). CDR1 and CDR2 from the germline V gene are MDHEN and SYDVKM. The V end was cut by 3 bases, the J end by 4 bases, with 15 bases between. This CDR3 comprises 15 residues. Written as DNA, the CDR3 is TGTGCCAGCAGTTTGAACTCAGGGGTGGTCACTGAAGCTTTCTTT. This gives the protein CASSLNSGVVTEAFF. The variable domain in full, with the rest retrieved from reference TRBV28 and TRBJ1-1, is DVKVTQSSRYLVKRTGEKVFLECVQDMDHENMFWYRQDPGLGLRLIYFSYDVKMKEKGDIPEGYSVSREKKERFSLILESASTNQTSMYLCASSLNSGVVTEAFFGQGTRLTVV.